This TCR beta chain is from a study of shared clonotypes between healthy human individuals. Findings and caveats of the study: Among donors, sharing of clonotypes was expected to be affected by sequencing depth.

Adult donors, all healthy and HIV-negative, had no recent acute infections or vaccinations. Each sample came from a Caucasian adult donor living in Nashville, Tennessee. Germline CDR1 reads SGHDN; CDR2 reads FVKESK. V lost 0 bases and J 1 base, leaving 7 bases between the germline ends. The CDR3 covers 14 residues. The protocol was immunoSEQ multiplex PCR, while the TCRdb copy is restricted to in-frame clones and leaves out a portion. The sample gives approximately 440,000 clones, approximately 80% of which show up once; approximately 12% is in the top ten. This clone was detected only once. The antigen is undetermined.

Material: PBMCs. The sequence was obtained from a woman aged 40 to 55 in good health. Some clones in this sample may be carry-over from other donors' samples. The rearrangement uses TRBV14 and TRBJ2-7; the D is unclear. Here the CDR3 reads CASSQEFHSYEQYF. CDR3 sequence (DNA): TGTGCCAGCAGCCAAGAGTTCCATTCCTACGAGCAGTACTTC.